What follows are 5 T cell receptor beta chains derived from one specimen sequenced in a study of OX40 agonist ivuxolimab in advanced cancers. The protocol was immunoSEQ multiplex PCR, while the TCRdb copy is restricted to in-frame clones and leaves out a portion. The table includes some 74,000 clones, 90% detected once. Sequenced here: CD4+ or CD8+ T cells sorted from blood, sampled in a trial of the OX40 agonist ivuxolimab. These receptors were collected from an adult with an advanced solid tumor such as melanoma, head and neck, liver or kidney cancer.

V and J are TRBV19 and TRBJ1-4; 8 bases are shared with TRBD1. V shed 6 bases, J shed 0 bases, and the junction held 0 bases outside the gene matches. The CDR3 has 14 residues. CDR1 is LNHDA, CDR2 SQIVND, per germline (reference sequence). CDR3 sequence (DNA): TGTGCCAGTAGACAGGGGGCAACTAATGAAAAACTGTTTTTT. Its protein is CASRQGATNEKLFF.

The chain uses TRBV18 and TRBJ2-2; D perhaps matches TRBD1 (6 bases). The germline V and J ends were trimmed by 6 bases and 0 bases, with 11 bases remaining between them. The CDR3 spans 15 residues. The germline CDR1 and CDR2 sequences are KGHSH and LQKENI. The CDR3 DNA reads TGTGCCAGCTCCCTACAGGGATCGAACACCGGGGAGCTGTTTTTT. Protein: CASSLQGSNTGELFF.

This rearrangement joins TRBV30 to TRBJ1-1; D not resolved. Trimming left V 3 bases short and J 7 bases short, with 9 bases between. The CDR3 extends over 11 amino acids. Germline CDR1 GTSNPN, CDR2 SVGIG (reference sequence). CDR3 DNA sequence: TGTGCCTGGAGGGACGAAATTGAAGCTTTCTTT. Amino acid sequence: CAWRDEIEAFF.

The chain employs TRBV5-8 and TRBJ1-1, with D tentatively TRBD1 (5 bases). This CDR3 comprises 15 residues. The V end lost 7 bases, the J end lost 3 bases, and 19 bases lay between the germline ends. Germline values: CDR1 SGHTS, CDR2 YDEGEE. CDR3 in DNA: TGTGCCAGCGCTCTTTGGGGCAGGTTGGACACTGAAGCTTTCTTT. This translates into CASALWGRLDTEAFF.

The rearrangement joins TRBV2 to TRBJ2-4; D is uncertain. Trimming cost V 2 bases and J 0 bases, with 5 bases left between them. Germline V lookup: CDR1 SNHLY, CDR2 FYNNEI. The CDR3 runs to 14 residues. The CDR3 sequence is CASSERLAKNIQYF. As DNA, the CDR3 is TGTGCCAGCAGTGAAAGGCTAGCCAAAAACATTCAGTACTTC.